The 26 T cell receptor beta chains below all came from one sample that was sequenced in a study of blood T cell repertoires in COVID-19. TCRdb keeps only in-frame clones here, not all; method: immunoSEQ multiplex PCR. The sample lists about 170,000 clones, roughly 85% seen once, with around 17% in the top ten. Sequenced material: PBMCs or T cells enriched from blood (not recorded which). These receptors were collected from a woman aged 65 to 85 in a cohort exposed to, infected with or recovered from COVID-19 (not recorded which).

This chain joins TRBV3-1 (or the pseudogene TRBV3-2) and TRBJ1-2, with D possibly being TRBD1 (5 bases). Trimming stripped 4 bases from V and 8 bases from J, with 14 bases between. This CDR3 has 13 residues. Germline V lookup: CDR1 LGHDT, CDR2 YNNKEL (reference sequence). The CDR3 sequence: CASSLRQSHGYTF. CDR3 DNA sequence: TGTGCCAGCAGCCTACGACAGTCCCACGGCTACACCTTC.

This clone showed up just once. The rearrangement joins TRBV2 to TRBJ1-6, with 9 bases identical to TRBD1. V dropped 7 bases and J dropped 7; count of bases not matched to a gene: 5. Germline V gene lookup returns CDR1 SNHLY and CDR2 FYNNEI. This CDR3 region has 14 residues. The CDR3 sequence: CASNKQGANSPLHF. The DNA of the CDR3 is TGTGCCAGCAATAAACAGGGGGCAAATTCACCCCTCCACTTT.

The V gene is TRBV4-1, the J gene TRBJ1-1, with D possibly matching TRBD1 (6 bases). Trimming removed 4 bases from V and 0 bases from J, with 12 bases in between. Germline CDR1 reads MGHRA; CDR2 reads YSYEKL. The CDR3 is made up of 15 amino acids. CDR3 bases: TGCGCCAGCAGCCGAGGACAGTTTATGAACACTGAAGCTTTCTTT. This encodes CASSRGQFMNTEAFF.

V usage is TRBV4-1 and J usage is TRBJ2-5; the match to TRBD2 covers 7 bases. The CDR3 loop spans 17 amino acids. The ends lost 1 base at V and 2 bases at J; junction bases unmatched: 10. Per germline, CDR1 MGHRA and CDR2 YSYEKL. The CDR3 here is CASSQAGRLALQETQYF. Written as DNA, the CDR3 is TGCGCCAGCAGCCAAGCCGGGAGGCTAGCACTACAAGAGACCCAGTACTTC.

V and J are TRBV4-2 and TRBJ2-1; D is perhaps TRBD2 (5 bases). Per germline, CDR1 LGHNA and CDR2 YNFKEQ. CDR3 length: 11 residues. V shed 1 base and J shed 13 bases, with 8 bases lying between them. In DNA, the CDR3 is TGTGCCAGCAGCCAAGGGAGGTACCAGTTCTTC. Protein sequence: CASSQGRYQFF.

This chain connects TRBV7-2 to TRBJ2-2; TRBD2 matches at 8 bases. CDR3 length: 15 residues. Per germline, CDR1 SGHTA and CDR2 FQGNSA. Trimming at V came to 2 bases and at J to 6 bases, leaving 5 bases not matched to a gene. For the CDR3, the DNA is TGTGCCAGCAGCTTAAGCGGGAGTACTGCCGGGGAGCTGTTTTTT. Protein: CASSLSGSTAGELFF.

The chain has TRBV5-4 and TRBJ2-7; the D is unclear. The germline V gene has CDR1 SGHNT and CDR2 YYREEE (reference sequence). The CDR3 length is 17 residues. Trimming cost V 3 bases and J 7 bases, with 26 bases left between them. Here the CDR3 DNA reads TGTGCCAGCAGCTCCGTAAATACGGGTTCCCCTGGGTTGGAGCAGTACTTC. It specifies CASSSVNTGSPGLEQYF.

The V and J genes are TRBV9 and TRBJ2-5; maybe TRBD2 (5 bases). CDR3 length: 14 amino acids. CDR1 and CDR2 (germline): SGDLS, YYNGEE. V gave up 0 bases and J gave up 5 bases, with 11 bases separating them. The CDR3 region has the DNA TGTGCCAGCAGCGTAGAGTTTGGAGGCGAGACCCAGTACTTC. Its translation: CASSVEFGGETQYF.

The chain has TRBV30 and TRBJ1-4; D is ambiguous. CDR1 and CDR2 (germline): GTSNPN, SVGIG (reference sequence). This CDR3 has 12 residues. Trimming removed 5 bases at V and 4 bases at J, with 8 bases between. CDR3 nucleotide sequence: TGTGCCTGGGGGTATATTAATGAAAAACTGTTTTTT. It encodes CAWGYINEKLFF.

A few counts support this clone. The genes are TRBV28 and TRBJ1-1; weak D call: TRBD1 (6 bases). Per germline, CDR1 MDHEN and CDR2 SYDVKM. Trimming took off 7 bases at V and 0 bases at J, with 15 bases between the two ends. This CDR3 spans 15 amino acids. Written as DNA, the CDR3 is TGTGCCAGCATAACTTTTACAGGGATGAACACTGAAGCTTTCTTT. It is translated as CASITFTGMNTEAFF.

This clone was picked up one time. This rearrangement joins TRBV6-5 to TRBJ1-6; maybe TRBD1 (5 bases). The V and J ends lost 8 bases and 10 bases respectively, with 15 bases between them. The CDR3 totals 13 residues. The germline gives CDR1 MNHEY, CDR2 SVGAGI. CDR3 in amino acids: CASGGDSESPLHF. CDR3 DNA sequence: TGTGCCAGCGGGGGGGACTCCGAATCACCCCTCCACTTT.

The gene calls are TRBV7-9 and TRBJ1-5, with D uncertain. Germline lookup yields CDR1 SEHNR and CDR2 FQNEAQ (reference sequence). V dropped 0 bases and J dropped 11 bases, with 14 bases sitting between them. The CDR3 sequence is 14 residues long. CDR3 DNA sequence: TGTGCCAGCAGCTTAGCGGCAGGCGTTTTGACCCAGCATTTT. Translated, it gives CASSLAAGVLTQHF. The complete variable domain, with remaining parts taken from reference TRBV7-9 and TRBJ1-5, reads DTGVSQNPRHKITKRGQNVTFRCDPISEHNRLYWYRQTLGQGPEFLTYFQNEAQLEKSRLLSDRFSAERPKGSFSTLEIQRTEQGDSAMYLCASSLAAGVLTQHFGDGTRLSIL.

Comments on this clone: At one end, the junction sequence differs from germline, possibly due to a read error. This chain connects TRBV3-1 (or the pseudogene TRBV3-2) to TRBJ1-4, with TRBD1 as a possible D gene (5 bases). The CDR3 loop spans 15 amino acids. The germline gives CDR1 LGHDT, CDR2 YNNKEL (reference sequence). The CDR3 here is CASSEERQWGEKLFF. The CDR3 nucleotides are TGTGCCAGCAGCGAAGAAAGACAGTGGGGTGAAAAACTGTTTTTT.

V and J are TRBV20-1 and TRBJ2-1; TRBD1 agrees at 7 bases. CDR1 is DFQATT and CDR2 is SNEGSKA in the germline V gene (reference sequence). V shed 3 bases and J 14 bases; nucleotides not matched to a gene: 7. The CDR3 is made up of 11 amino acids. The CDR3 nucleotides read TGCAGTGCTAGGGATCTGGGGACAGAGTTCTTC. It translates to CSARDLGTEFF.

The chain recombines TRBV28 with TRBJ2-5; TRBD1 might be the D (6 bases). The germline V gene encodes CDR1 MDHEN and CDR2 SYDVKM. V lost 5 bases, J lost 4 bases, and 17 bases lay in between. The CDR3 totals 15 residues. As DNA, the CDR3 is TGTGCCAGCAGTACCTCAACAGGGCACAGAGAGACCCAGTACTTC. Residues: CASSTSTGHRETQYF.

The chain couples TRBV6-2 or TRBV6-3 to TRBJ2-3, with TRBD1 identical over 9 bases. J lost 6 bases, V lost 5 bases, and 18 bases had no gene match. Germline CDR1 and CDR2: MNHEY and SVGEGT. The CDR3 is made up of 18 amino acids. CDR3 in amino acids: CASSLFQGQGPGTDTQYF. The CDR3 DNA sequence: TGTGCCAGCAGTCTATTTCAGGGACAGGGACCGGGAACGGATACGCAGTATTTT.

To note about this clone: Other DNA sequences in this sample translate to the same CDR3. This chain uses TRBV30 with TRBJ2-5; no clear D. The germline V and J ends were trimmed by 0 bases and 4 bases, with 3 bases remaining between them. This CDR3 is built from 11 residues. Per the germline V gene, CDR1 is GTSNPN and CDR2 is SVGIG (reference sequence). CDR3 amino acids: CAWSVLETQYF. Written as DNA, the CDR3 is TGTGCCTGGAGTGTCCTAGAGACCCAGTACTTC.

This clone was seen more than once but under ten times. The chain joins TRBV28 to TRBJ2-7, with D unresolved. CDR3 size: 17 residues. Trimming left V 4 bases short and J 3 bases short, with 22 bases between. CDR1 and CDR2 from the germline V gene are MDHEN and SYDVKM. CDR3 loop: CASSSQPRRIQHYEQYF. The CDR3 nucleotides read TGTGCCAGCAGTTCCCAGCCTAGGAGAATACAACACTACGAGCAGTACTTC.

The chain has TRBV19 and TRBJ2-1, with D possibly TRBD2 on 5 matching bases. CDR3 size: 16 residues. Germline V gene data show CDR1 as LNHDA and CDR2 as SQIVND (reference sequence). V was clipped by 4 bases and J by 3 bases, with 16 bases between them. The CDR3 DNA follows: TGTGCCAGTAGTAGTCTGGCGGGTCTCATCTACAATGAGCAGTTCTTC. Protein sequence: CASSSLAGLIYNEQFF.

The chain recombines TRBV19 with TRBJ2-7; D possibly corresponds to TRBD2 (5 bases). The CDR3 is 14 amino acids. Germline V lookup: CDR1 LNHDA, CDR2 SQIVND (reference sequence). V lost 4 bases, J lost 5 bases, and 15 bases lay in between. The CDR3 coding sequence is TGTGCCAGTAGTAGGGGAGATCGTAGAGACGAGCAGTACTTC. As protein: CASSRGDRRDEQYF.

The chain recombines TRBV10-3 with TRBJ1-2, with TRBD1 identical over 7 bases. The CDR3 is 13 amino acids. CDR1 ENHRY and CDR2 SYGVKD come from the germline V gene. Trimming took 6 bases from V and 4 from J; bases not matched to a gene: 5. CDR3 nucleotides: TGTGCCATCAGCCTTGGGACAGTCTATGGCTACACCTTC. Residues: CAISLGTVYGYTF.

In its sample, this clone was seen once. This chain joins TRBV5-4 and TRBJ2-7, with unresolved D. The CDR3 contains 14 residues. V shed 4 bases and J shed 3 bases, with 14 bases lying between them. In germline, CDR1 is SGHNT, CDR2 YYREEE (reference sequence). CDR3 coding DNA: TGTGCCAGCAGCCTAAGTGCCGGTAACTACGAGCAGTACTTC. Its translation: CASSLSAGNYEQYF.

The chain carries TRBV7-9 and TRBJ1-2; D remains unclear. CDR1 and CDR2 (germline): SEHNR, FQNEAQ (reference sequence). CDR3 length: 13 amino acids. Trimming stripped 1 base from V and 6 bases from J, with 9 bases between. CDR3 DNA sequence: TGTGCCAGCAGCTTAGTCAGTATCGATGGCTACACCTTC. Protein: CASSLVSIDGYTF.

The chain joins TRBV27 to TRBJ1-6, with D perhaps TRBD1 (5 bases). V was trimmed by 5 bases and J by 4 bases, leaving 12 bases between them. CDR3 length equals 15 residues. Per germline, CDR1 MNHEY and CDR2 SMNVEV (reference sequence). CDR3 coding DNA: TGTGCCAGCAGTATGGAGGGACCTTATAATTCACCCCTCCACTTT. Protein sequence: CASSMEGPYNSPLHF.

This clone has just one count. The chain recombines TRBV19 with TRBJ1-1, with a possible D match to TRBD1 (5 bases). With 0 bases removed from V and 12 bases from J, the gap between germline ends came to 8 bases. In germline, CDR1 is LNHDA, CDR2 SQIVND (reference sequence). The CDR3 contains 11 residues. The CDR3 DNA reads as TGTGCCAGTAGTATAGAAAGGGGAACTTTCTTT. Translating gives CASSIERGTFF.

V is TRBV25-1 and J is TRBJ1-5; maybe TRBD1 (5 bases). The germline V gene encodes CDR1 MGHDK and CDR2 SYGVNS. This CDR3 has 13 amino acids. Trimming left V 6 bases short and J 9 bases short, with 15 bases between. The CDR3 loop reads CASRGQDLGPQHF. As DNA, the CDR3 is TGTGCCAGCAGAGGACAAGACCTAGGGCCCCAGCATTTT.